One sample yielded the 9 T cell receptor beta chains listed below, sequenced in a study of beta chain features in type 1 diabetes. Their cognate antigens are unknown. Overall study results and limits: A moderate, significant TCRB CDR3 shortening appeared in type 1 diabetes across four CD4+ subsets.

Sequenced material consisted of expressed TCRB transcripts (all of the isolated RNA was reverse transcribed). Repertoires were generated with immunoSEQ multiplex PCR, while TCRdb's copy carries only in-frame clones and drops some. Of about 740,000 clones listed, roughly 12% are singletons. Sequenced input: naive CD4+ T cells from blood. Every receptor here comes from a young man with type 1 diabetes.

This clone has more than one count but fewer than ten. J is TRBJ2-7 and V is TRBV30; 7 nucleotides align to TRBD1. Per germline, CDR1 GTSNPN and CDR2 SVGIG (reference sequence). This CDR3 contains 11 residues. The junction had 4 bases not matched to a gene; V was cut back by 7 bases and J by 4 bases. Here the CDR3 DNA reads TGTGCCTCGGGACAGTTATACGAGCAGTACTTC. This codes for CASGQLYEQYF. Based on the CDR3 plus reference TRBV30 and TRBJ2-7, the full variable domain is SQTIHQWPATLVQPVGSPLSLECTVEGTSNPNLYWYRQAAGRGLQLLFYSVGIGQISSEVPQNLSASRPQDRQFILSSKKLLLSDSGFYLCASGQLYEQYFGPGTRLTVT.

The chain links TRBV18 to TRBJ1-2; D gene ambiguous. Germline V gives CDR1 KGHSH, CDR2 LQKENI. The CDR3 spans 14 residues. Trimming left V 2 bases short and J 7 bases short, with 14 bases between. The CDR3: CASSPSARDAGYTF. The DNA for the CDR3 is TGTGCCAGCTCACCATCGGCAAGGGATGCTGGCTACACCTTC.

The chain combines TRBV4-2 with TRBJ2-3, with 8 bases that match TRBD1. J lost 1 base, V lost 0 bases, and 3 bases had no gene match. Germline loops: CDR1 LGHNA, CDR2 YNFKEQ. The CDR3 extends over 16 amino acids. In nucleotides, the CDR3 is TGTGCCAGCAGCCAAGAGGGACAGGCCGGCACAGATACGCAGTATTTT. Its translation is CASSQEGQAGTDTQYF.

V gene TRBV30 combines with J gene TRBJ1-1; a possible D gene is TRBD1 (5 bases). From germline, CDR1 is GTSNPN and CDR2 SVGIG (reference sequence). The CDR3 length is 14 residues. Trimming pared 2 bases from V and 5 bases from J, leaving 15 bases between. The CDR3 DNA reads TGTGCCTGGAGTCCTGGGACCTTTCGGACTGAAGCTTTCTTT. Translation gives CAWSPGTFRTEAFF.

Concerning this clone: This CDR3 is also generated by other DNA sequences in the sample. This chain uses TRBV29-1 with TRBJ1-2; D is unresolved. The CDR3 runs 10 residues. Germline CDR1 is SQVTM and CDR2 is ANQGSEA. V lost 4 bases and J lost 8, with 8 bases in between. As DNA, the CDR3 is TGCAGCGTTGTGGTAGGGGGCTACACCTTC. Its translation: CSVVVGGYTF.

This clone was observed a handful of times. At one boundary the junction diverges from the germline segment, which might be a read error. This chain links TRBV7-7 with TRBJ2-5, with 9 bases lining up with TRBD2. From germline, CDR1 is SSHAT and CDR2 FNYEAQ (reference sequence). CDR3 length: 14 amino acids. This CDR3 is CASSTGLAGETQYF. In DNA, the CDR3 is TGTGCTAGCAGCACGGGACTAGCCGGGGAGACCCAGTACTTC.

The table lists this clone with a few counts. V and J are TRBV10-3 and TRBJ2-5, with TRBD1 matching over 9 bases. This CDR3 spans 13 amino acids. V was pared by 7 bases and J by 3 bases, with 3 bases of the junction left unmatched. The germline V gene has CDR1 ENHRY and CDR2 SYGVKD. CDR3 loop: CAITWDREETQYF. The CDR3 DNA is TGTGCCATCACTTGGGACAGGGAAGAGACCCAGTACTTC.

The chain employs TRBV27 and TRBJ2-7; D perhaps matches TRBD1 (5 bases). This CDR3 is built from 15 residues. Germline V gene data show CDR1 as MNHEY and CDR2 as SMNVEV (reference sequence). V lost 6 bases to trimming and J lost 3 bases, with 18 bases between them. The CDR3 DNA sequence: TGTGCCAGCAGCCTCGGAAGGGGCTCCCTCTACGAGCAGTACTTC. This encodes CASSLGRGSLYEQYF.

With respect to this clone: The identical CDR3 is also encoded by other nucleotide sequences in the sample. V is TRBV29-1 and J is TRBJ1-1; a possible D gene is TRBD1 (6 bases). CDR1 and CDR2 (germline): SQVTM, ANQGSEA. Trimming took off 5 bases at V and 0 bases at J, with 10 bases between the two ends. The CDR3 runs 13 residues. CDR3 protein: CSVTGTLNTEAFF. DNA of the CDR3: TGCAGCGTTACCGGGACATTGAACACTGAAGCTTTCTTT.